This T cell receptor beta chain was recovered during a study of Ad26.COV2.S vaccination and SARS-CoV-2 variants. Turning to the study itself: In the study, Ad26.COV2.S was injected intramuscularly once, or twice 56 days apart.

Comments on this clone: Its antigen is not identified.

Indicated treatment: over 15 received Ad26.COV2.S at low or high dose, single or two shots; roughly five received placebo; per-sample allocation not given. Sample collection was performed on day 63 after the first vaccine or placebo injection. The vaccine delivered Wuhan-strain SARS-CoV-2 spike through an Ad26 vector. The study, taken as a whole, reports: Placebo recipients trailed vaccine recipients in spike-specific TCR breadth.

This table comes from immunoSEQ multiplex PCR, and its TCRdb copy is limited to in-frame clones, with some not included. The data contain 300,000 to 400,000 clones, 70% to 90% of them singletons. Trimming at V came to 6 bases and at J to 5 bases, leaving 7 bases not matched to a gene. The CDR3 spans 14 residues. Germline CDR1 is MNHEY and CDR2 is SVGAGI. The TCR comes from a person aged 18 to 65 who received the Ad26.COV2.S COVID-19 vaccine or a placebo. The gene calls are TRBV6-5 and TRBJ1-5, with 7 positions matching TRBD1. The source material was peripheral blood, sampled in a trial of Ad26.COV2.S vaccine versus placebo. The CDR3 is CASSRSDRDQPQHF. CDR3 nucleotides: TGTGCCAGCAGCCGATCCGACAGGGATCAGCCCCAGCATTTT.